Listed below are T cell receptor beta chains from one sample, sequenced in a study of CD8 T cells in Susac syndrome. TCRdb re-called the immunoSEQ multiplex PCR reads through MiXCR, storing one row per CDR3 protein. The sample includes tens of thousands of distinct CDR3 sequences, roughly 90% seen only once; the top ten take 0.5%. The sequencing sample was made of CD8+ T cells from PBMCs. These receptors were obtained from a human donor with multiple sclerosis. Both conserved end residues are part of each CDR3. Fields, in order: clone size, D gene, J gene, V gene, CDR3 DNA, CDR3 protein. D genes are given only for firm matches. Not all rows give a size; the values are once, few, many and, for expanded clones, a class.

abundance: -; d_gene: TRBD1; j_gene: TRBJ2-2; v_gene: TRBV4-1; CDR3nt: TGCGCCAGCAGCCGGGACAGGGGCGCCGGGGAGCTGTTTTTT; CDR3aa: CASSRDRGAGELFF
abundance: few; d_gene: TRBD2; j_gene: TRBJ2-7; v_gene: TRBV3-1; CDR3nt: TGTGCCAGCAGCCCCAGTGGGCGGGAGCGTTCCTACGAGCAGTACTTC; CDR3aa: CASSPSGRERSYEQYF
abundance: -; d_gene: -; j_gene: TRBJ1-1; v_gene: TRBV5-1; CDR3nt: TGCGCCAGCGGGGGGGGTCGGGGAGGCACTGAAGCTTTCTTT; CDR3aa: CASGGGRGGTEAFF
abundance: -; d_gene: TRBD1; j_gene: TRBJ1-4; v_gene: TRBV5-6; CDR3nt: TGTGCCAGCAGAATAAACAGGGGCGGAAAACTGTTTTTT; CDR3aa: CASRINRGGKLFF
abundance: -; d_gene: TRBD1; j_gene: TRBJ1-1; v_gene: TRBV10-3; CDR3nt: TGTGCCATCAGCTTAACAGGGGCCCTGGCCGACGTTGAAGCTTTCTTT; CDR3aa: CAISLTGALADVEAFF
abundance: -; d_gene: TRBD2; j_gene: TRBJ2-3; v_gene: TRBV5-4; CDR3nt: TGTGCCAGCAGCTCCGGGACTAGCGGGCTCTTGTCAGATACGCAGTATTTT; CDR3aa: CASSSGTSGLLSDTQYF
abundance: -; d_gene: -; j_gene: TRBJ1-6; v_gene: TRBV9; CDR3nt: TGTGCCAGCAGCGTAGGGGACCCAGTTTCACCCCTCCACTTT; CDR3aa: CASSVGDPVSPLHF
abundance: -; d_gene: TRBD1; j_gene: TRBJ1-5; v_gene: TRBV6-2/TRBV6-3; CDR3nt: TGTGCCAGCAGCCCAGGGGGCGAGAATCAGCCCCAGCATTTT; CDR3aa: CASSPGGENQPQHF
abundance: -; d_gene: TRBD1; j_gene: TRBJ1-2; v_gene: TRBV5-4; CDR3nt: TGTGCCAGCAGCGAACCGGGACAGCTCTATGGCTACACCTTC; CDR3aa: CASSEPGQLYGYTF
abundance: once; d_gene: TRBD1; j_gene: TRBJ2-2; v_gene: TRBV19; CDR3nt: TGTGCCAGTAGTCTAGGGACAGGCCGGGAGCTGTTTTTT; CDR3aa: CASSLGTGRELFF
abundance: -; d_gene: -; j_gene: TRBJ2-2; v_gene: TRBV19; CDR3nt: TGTGCCAGTAGCCGGCCCCCCTCAGAAGACGGCGGGGAGCTGTTTTTT; CDR3aa: CASSRPPSEDGGELFF
abundance: once; d_gene: TRBD1; j_gene: TRBJ1-4; v_gene: TRBV5-1; CDR3nt: TGCGCCAGCAGCAACCAACAGGGGGAGGGTGAAAAACTGTTTTTT; CDR3aa: CASSNQQGEGEKLFF
abundance: -; d_gene: TRBD2; j_gene: TRBJ2-3; v_gene: TRBV12-3/TRBV12-4; CDR3nt: TGTGCCAGCACCGGATGGGGCGGGAGGGTGAAGGCAGATACGCAGTATTTT; CDR3aa: CASTGWGGRVKADTQYF
abundance: -; d_gene: -; j_gene: TRBJ2-7; v_gene: TRBV6-2/TRBV6-3; CDR3nt: TGTGCCAGCCAACAGACCGGGGAAGCCTACGAGCAGTACTTC; CDR3aa: CASQQTGEAYEQYF
abundance: -; d_gene: -; j_gene: TRBJ2-7; v_gene: TRBV11-2; CDR3nt: TGTGCCAGCAGCTTAACCCCCGGGACTGCCTACGAGCAGTACTTC; CDR3aa: CASSLTPGTAYEQYF